This TCR beta chain was documented in a study of blood T cell repertoires in COVID-19. Per the authors' pipeline: Amplification with reference gene primers provided the estimates of nucleated cell counts. The assay was immunoSEQ multiplex PCR, and TCRdb's table has in-frame clones only and misses some. V and J calls and clone size come straight from that table; D and trimming were deduced from the DNA. The data contain about 260,000 clones, approximately 89% of them seen just once; the ten biggest clones take up 10%. This clone was seen a handful of times. Germline V lookup: CDR1 DFQATT, CDR2 SNEGSKA (reference sequence). There are 11 residues in the CDR3.

The chain recombines TRBV20-1 with TRBJ1-1, with D perhaps matching TRBD1 (6 bases). This TCR was recovered from a woman in her sixties or seventies with COVID-19, enrolled during active disease. Sequenced sample: peripheral blood. CDR3 sequence reads: CSEIQGKQAFF. The CDR3 DNA reads as TGCAGCGAAATACAGGGAAAACAAGCTTTCTTT.